This T cell receptor beta chain is from a study of pediatric ulcerative colitis. The data were produced by immunoSEQ multiplex PCR, yet TCRdb's version contains in-frame clones alone and is incomplete. The sample holds 25,000 to 35,000 clones, around 80% seen once. Study results and limitations: Ulcerative colitis patients shared more blood-rectal clones than controls. Clonal expansions reduced rectal repertoire diversity in acute severe colitis. A couple of patients' blood samples yielded substantially fewer templates.

Concerning this clone itself: Its antigen remains unidentified.

This TCR was sampled from a boy aged 5 to 17 with severe ulcerative colitis. Sequencing input: blood.

In nucleotides, the CDR3 is TGTGCCAGCAGGGCCGAGGGGAGTAGTACTGAAAAACTGTTTTTT. Translating gives CASRAEGSSTEKLFF. V gene TRBV28 combines with J gene TRBJ1-4; D is possibly TRBD1 (5 bases). Germline V gene sequence: CDR1 MDHEN, CDR2 SYDVKM. V lost 6 bases and J lost 7, with 18 bases in between. The CDR3 runs to 15 residues.